This T cell receptor beta chain was sequenced during a study of blood T cell repertoires in COVID-19. The wider study: T cells, B-cell-depleted T cells, or PBMCs provided the cDNA or gDNA that served as material.

Germline CDR1 is SGDLS and CDR2 is YYNGEE. The length of the CDR3 is 18 residues. V was trimmed by 0 bases and J by 5 bases, leaving 22 bases between them. Authors' processing steps: Reference gene primer amplification in the assay estimated nucleated cell counts. Assay used: immunoSEQ multiplex PCR; TCRdb lists only in-frame clones, some missing. For V, J and clone size, that table is used; D and trimming come from the DNA. This table has fewer than 250,000 clones, about 85% appearing once. The chain joins TRBV9 to TRBJ2-3; a weak D match, TRBD1 (5 bases). This TCR was recovered from a middle-aged man with acute or convalescent COVID-19. What was sequenced was peripheral blood. CDR3 region: CASSVGLGVSAWRDTQYF. The CDR3 bases are TGTGCCAGCAGCGTAGGTCTAGGGGTAAGCGCCTGGAGAGATACGCAGTATTTT.